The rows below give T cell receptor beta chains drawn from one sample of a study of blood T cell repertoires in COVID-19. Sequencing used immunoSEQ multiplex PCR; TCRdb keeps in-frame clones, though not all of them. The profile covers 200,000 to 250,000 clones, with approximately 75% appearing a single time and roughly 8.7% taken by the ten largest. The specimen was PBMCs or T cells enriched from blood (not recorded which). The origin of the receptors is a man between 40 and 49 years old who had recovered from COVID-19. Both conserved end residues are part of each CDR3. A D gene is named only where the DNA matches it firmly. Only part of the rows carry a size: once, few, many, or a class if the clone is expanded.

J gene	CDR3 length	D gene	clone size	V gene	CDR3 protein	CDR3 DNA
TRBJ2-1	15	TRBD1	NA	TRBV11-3	CASSSGQERYNEQFF	TGTGCCAGCAGCTCCGGACAGGAGAGATACAATGAGCAGTTCTTC
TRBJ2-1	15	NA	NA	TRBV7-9	CASSPTGTSYNEQFF	TGTGCCAGCAGCCCGACAGGAACATCCTACAATGAGCAGTTCTTC
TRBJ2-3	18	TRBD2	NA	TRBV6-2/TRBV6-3	CASSYSKGLAGVADTQYF	TGTGCCAGCAGTTACTCGAAGGGACTAGCGGGGGTGGCGGATACGCAGTATTTT
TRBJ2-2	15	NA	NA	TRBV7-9	CASSFRGEFSGELFF	TGTGCCAGCAGCTTTCGGGGAGAGTTTAGCGGGGAGCTGTTTTTT
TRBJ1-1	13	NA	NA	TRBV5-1	CASSLGPGTEAFF	TGCGCCAGCAGCTTAGGGCCGGGGACTGAAGCTTTCTTT
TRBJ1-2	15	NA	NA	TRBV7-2	CASSLGSLAFGGYTF	TGTGCCAGCAGCTTAGGCAGTTTGGCTTTCGGGGGCTACACCTTC
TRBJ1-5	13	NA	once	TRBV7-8	CASSRVSNQPQHF	TGTGCCAGCAGCAGAGTTTCTAATCAGCCCCAGCATTTT
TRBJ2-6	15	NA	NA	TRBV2	CASSLRGSGANVLTF	TGTGCCAGCAGTCTCCGCGGATCTGGGGCCAACGTCCTGACTTTC
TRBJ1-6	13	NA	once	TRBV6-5	CASTLSGSSPLHF	TGTGCCAGCACCCTCAGTGGGAGTTCACCCCTCCACTTT
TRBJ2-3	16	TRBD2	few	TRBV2	CASSESSGGITDTQYF	TGTGCCAGCAGTGAATCGAGCGGGGGGATCACAGATACGCAGTATTTT
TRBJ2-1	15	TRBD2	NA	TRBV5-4	CASSLDSGGAYEQFF	TGTGCCAGCAGCTTGGATAGCGGGGGGGCCTATGAGCAGTTCTTC
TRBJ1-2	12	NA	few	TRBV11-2	CASSDSYYGYTF	TGTGCCAGCAGCGACAGCTACTATGGCTACACCTTC
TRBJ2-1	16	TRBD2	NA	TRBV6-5	CASSSHSGRADNEQFF	TGTGCCAGCAGTTCTCATAGCGGGAGGGCCGACAATGAGCAGTTCTTC
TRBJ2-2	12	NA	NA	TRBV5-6	CASSLGAGELFF	TGTGCCAGCAGCCTAGGAGCCGGGGAGCTGTTTTTT
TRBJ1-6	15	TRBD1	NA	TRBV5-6	CASSLRGQPNSPLHF	TGTGCCAGCAGCTTGAGGGGGCAGCCTAATTCACCCCTCCACTTT
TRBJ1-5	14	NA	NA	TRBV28	CASSLGQGDQPQHF	TGTGCCAGCAGTTTAGGGCAGGGTGATCAGCCCCAGCATTTT
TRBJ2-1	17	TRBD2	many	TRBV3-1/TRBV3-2	CASSQEVGLARHNEQFF	TGTGCCAGCAGCCAAGAAGTGGGACTAGCGAGACATAATGAGCAGTTCTTC